This T cell receptor beta chain emerged from a study of shared clonotypes between healthy human individuals. Turning to this clone: Its cognate antigen is unknown.

CD45RO-negative, CCR7-positively selected cells formed the naive CD8 fraction, excluding terminally differentiated effector memory CD45RA+ cells. The donors, all of them Caucasian adults, lived in Nashville, Tennessee. Findings and limits, study-wide: In the sorted subsets, rarefaction showed sequencing was incomplete despite large depth.

Clones were sequenced by immunoSEQ multiplex PCR, and TCRdb holds only the in-frame ones, with some missing. The data show approximately 720,000 clones, about 92% seen once. CDR3 length equals 13 residues. Trimming shortened V by 4 bases and J by 3 bases, and 10 bases separated the two germline ends. Germline-derived CDR1 and CDR2 are SGHVS and FNYEAQ. The TCR originated in a man aged 30 to 45 in good health. The chain links TRBV7-6 to TRBJ2-7, with D perhaps matching TRBD1 (6 bases). The sample was naive CD8+ T cells sorted from blood. Written as DNA, the CDR3 is TGTGCCAGCAGCTCGACAGGCAACTACGAGCAGTACTTC. Translation: CASSSTGNYEQYF.